This TCR beta chain originates from a study of shared clonotypes between healthy human individuals. In regard to this clone: What it binds is not known.

Sequencing was performed with immunoSEQ multiplex PCR; in TCRdb, only in-frame clones are kept and a portion is missing. The repertoire holds about 2 million clones, with 85% to 95% as singletons. Findings and caveats of the study: Generally, naive subsets (rather than memory subsets) showed larger estimated richness.

Germline values: CDR1 SGHAT, CDR2 FQNNGV. Between the trimmed V and J ends, which lost 3 bases and 10 bases, there was a span of 13 bases. The CDR3 spans 13 residues. The chain has TRBV11-2 and TRBJ2-1; the D call may be TRBD1 or TRBD2 (5 bases each). The sequence derives from a man aged 18 to 30 in good health. Sequenced material: naive CD4+ T cells sorted from blood. The subset here: CD45RA+ positively selected. Here the CDR3 reads CASSFRDPSEQFF. The DNA for the CDR3 is TGTGCCAGCAGCTTCCGGGACCCCAGCGAGCAGTTCTTC.